This entry lists 10 T cell receptor beta chains sequenced from one sample in a study of T cells after yellow fever vaccination. Via MiXCR, TCRdb re-called the 5' RACE reads, giving one row per CDR3 protein. In the table there are some 500,000 distinct CDR3 sequences, 13% of which are singletons. This sample comprised PBMCs, obtained on the day of the yellow fever booster vaccination. The receptor source for this set is a man aged 30-40 years who received the YFV17D yellow fever vaccine.

This clonotype came up many times. The J gene is TRBJ2-2, the V gene TRBV6-2 or TRBV6-3; 9 bases agree with TRBD2. The length of the CDR3 is 16 residues. Germline CDR1 MNHEY, CDR2 SVGEGT. V lost 6 bases, J lost 7 bases, and 12 bases stayed unmatched. In DNA, the CDR3 is TGTGCCAGCAGACAGCCGCGGGAGGGCCGGGACGGGGAGCTGTTTTTT. It codes for CASRQPREGRDGELFF.

A few counts support this clonotype. The chain combines TRBV12-3 or TRBV12-4 with TRBJ2-5; 7 nucleotides match TRBD1. The CDR3 length is 15 residues. V was pared by 3 bases and J by 4 bases, with 8 bases of the junction left unmatched. The CDR3 bases are TGTGCCAGCAGTTTCGACAGGGCCTCAGGAGAGACCCAGTACTTC. As protein: CASSFDRASGETQYF.

This clonotype has only a few counts. In DNA, the CDR3 is TGTGCCAGCAGCGTAGGGCTGGGCGAGACCCAGTACTTC. Its protein product is CASSVGLGETQYF. V usage is TRBV9 and J usage is TRBJ2-5; the D is unclear. V was trimmed by 0 bases and J by 5 bases, leaving 8 bases between them. The CDR3 totals 13 residues. CDR1 is SGDLS and CDR2 is YYNGEE in the germline V gene.

This clonotype has a count of ten or more. V usage is TRBV18 and J usage is TRBJ2-7; 9 bases are shared with TRBD2. V was pared by 8 bases and J by 3 bases, with 8 bases of the junction left unmatched. The length of the CDR3 is 14 residues. Germline CDR1 reads KGHSH; CDR2 reads LQKENI. CDR3 protein: CASSPSSGVYEQYF. CDR3 bases: TGTGCCAGCAGCCCCTCTAGCGGGGTCTACGAGCAGTACTTC.

This rearrangement joins TRBV6-2 or TRBV6-3 to TRBJ1-2; 7 nucleotides align to TRBD1. V gave up 5 bases and J gave up 5 bases; unmatched junction bases: 8. This CDR3 comprises 14 residues. Germline CDR1 and CDR2: MNHEY and SVGEGT. CDR3 bases: TGTGCCAGCAGTCGACAGGGCGCAATATATGGCTACACCTTC. Protein sequence: CASSRQGAIYGYTF.

The chain is built from TRBV24-1 and TRBJ1-1; D gene uncertain. Germline values: CDR1 KGHDR, CDR2 SFDVKD. The CDR3 extends over 13 amino acids. V lost 3 bases and J lost 6, with 10 bases in between. DNA of the CDR3: TGTGCCACCAGTGATCATGGAGGGTCTGAAGCTTTCTTT. As protein: CATSDHGGSEAFF.

This clonotype was seen more than once but under ten times. The CDR3 region is CASGDSYYGYTF. DNA for the CDR3: TGTGCCAGCGGGGACAGCTACTATGGCTACACCTTC. V is TRBV6-1 and J is TRBJ1-2; 7 positions agree with TRBD1. The ends lost 8 bases at V and 3 bases at J; junction bases unmatched: 3. Germline CDR1 MNHNS, CDR2 SASEGT. This CDR3 contains 12 residues.

This chain links TRBV7-9 with TRBJ2-1, with unresolved D. The CDR3 is 12 amino acids. Germline values: CDR1 SEHNR, CDR2 FQNEAQ (reference sequence). V was pared by 2 bases and J by 8 bases, with 7 bases between. DNA for the CDR3: TGTGCCAGCAGCTTAAACGCCCATGAGCAGTTCTTC. Protein product: CASSLNAHEQFF.

This clonotype was detected ten times or more. The V and J genes are TRBV12-3 or TRBV12-4 and TRBJ2-7, with TRBD1 as a possible D gene (6 bases). The V gene lost 2 bases and the J gene lost 4 bases, with 9 bases spanning the gap. The CDR3 is 13 residues long. The CDR3 here is CASSLLGAYEQYF. DNA for the CDR3: TGTGCCAGCAGTTTATTGGGGGCTTACGAGCAGTACTTC.

This clonotype was recorded at least ten times. The rearrangement links TRBV7-2 to TRBJ2-5; D call uncertain. The CDR3 totals 12 residues. Trimming removed 4 bases at V and 7 bases at J, with 10 bases between. CDR1 is SGHTA and CDR2 is FQGNSA in the germline V gene. Here the CDR3 DNA reads TGTGCCAGCAGCTCATACCTAGGGACCCAGTACTTC. It encodes CASSSYLGTQYF.